The 18 T cell receptor beta chains listed next were all sequenced from one sample in a study of cytomegalovirus exposure and HLA in healthy donors. The PCR contained 60 Vbeta and 13 Jbeta primers. Here immunoSEQ multiplex PCR was the method, and the copy in TCRdb shows in-frame clones only, minus some. Among 150,000 to 200,000 clones, 60% to 85% were seen once, and the ten largest hold around 3%. Sequenced sample: PBMCs. The receptors here all came from a woman between 50 and 59 years old in good health and CMV-seropositive.

The V and J genes are TRBV5-1 and TRBJ2-1; D uncertain. This CDR3 spans 15 amino acids. Germline V gene sequence: CDR1 SGHRS, CDR2 YFSETQ. V was clipped by 0 bases and J by 0 bases, with 7 bases between them. As DNA, the CDR3 is TGCGCCAGCAGCTTGGCTGAGTTCTCCTACAATGAGCAGTTCTTC. Translation gives CASSLAEFSYNEQFF.

The CDR3 region has the DNA TGTGCCAGCACCAAGACCGAGGCAAGCTCCTACGAGCAGTACTTC. Translated, it gives CASTKTEASSYEQYF. This chain links TRBV2 with TRBJ2-7; D gene ambiguous. CDR3 length: 15 residues. Germline-derived CDR1 and CDR2 are SNHLY and FYNNEI. Trimming took off 7 bases at V and 0 bases at J, with 16 bases between the two ends.

This clone came up a few times. The V gene is TRBV11-2, the J gene TRBJ2-1; possibly TRBD1 for D (6 bases). Trimming stripped 1 base from V and 7 bases from J, with 11 bases between. Germline assignment: CDR1 SGHAT and CDR2 FQNNGV. CDR3 length equals 14 residues. The CDR3 reads CASSLGWGPNEQFF. The DNA of the CDR3 is TGTGCCAGCAGCTTAGGCTGGGGGCCAAATGAGCAGTTCTTC.

The chain recombines TRBV11-2 with TRBJ1-1; D unclear. Per the germline V gene, CDR1 is SGHAT and CDR2 is FQNNGV. V shed 2 bases and J shed 4 bases, with 8 bases lying between them. The CDR3 length is 13 residues. The CDR3 bases are TGTGCCAGCAGCTTACGGGGTGGCACTGAAGCTTTCTTT. It is translated as CASSLRGGTEAFF.

This chain uses TRBV19 with TRBJ2-3; possible D gene TRBD2, 6 bases. CDR1 and CDR2 from the germline V gene are LNHDA and SQIVND (reference sequence). CDR3 size: 14 residues. V dropped 6 bases and J dropped 0 bases, with 10 bases sitting between them. The CDR3 DNA sequence: TGTGCCAGTAGCGAGGCGGGGAGCACAGATACGCAGTATTTT. It yields the protein CASSEAGSTDTQYF.

The gene calls are TRBV7-3 and TRBJ2-1; 9 bases are shared with TRBD2. Germline CDR1 reads SGHTA; CDR2 reads FQGTGA. V shed 5 bases and J 15 bases; nucleotides not matched to a gene: 11. The CDR3 has 13 amino acids. CDR3 sequence: CASSPSVGLAPFF. CDR3 coding DNA: TGTGCCAGCAGCCCCTCAGTTGGACTAGCGCCGTTCTTC.

The chain is built from TRBV29-1 and TRBJ1-4; D call uncertain. V shed 7 bases and J shed 5 bases, with 11 bases lying between them. The CDR3 is made up of 12 amino acids. Germline loops: CDR1 SQVTM, CDR2 ANQGSEA. Here the CDR3 reads CSAYKENEKLFF. The CDR3, as DNA: TGCAGCGCATACAAAGAAAATGAAAAACTGTTTTTT.

This chain joins TRBV5-6 and TRBJ2-3, with D maybe TRBD2 (6 bases). Germline values: CDR1 SGHDT, CDR2 YYEEEE. This CDR3 has 14 amino acids. Trimming left V 3 bases short and J 4 bases short, with 12 bases between. The CDR3 is CASSYPWGADTQYF. The CDR3 DNA is TGTGCCAGCAGCTACCCCTGGGGGGCAGATACGCAGTATTTT.

This sequence joins TRBV7-9 and TRBJ2-1, with 10 positions matching TRBD1. Germline loops: CDR1 SEHNR, CDR2 FQNEAQ (reference sequence). This CDR3 is built from 14 residues. V was clipped by 7 bases and J by 9 bases; unmatched bases: 9. CDR3 residues: CASNPGQGMGEQFF. Here the CDR3 DNA reads TGTGCCAGCAACCCGGGACAGGGGATGGGTGAGCAGTTCTTC.

The J gene is TRBJ1-5, the V gene TRBV4-1, with a weak D call TRBD1 (5 bases). The V gene lost 4 bases and the J gene lost 7 bases, with 14 bases spanning the gap. CDR3 length: 14 residues. The germline V gene encodes CDR1 MGHRA and CDR2 YSYEKL. CDR3: CASSRNQGLQPQHF. The DNA of the CDR3 is TGCGCCAGCAGCCGGAACCAGGGTCTCCAGCCCCAGCATTTT.

V and J are TRBV7-9 and TRBJ1-1, with D hard to call. Germline assignment: CDR1 SEHNR and CDR2 FQNEAQ (reference sequence). The CDR3 length is 13 residues. Trimming shortened V by 1 base and J by 4 bases, and 7 bases separated the two germline ends. As DNA, the CDR3 is TGTGCCAGCAGCTTAGTAGCCAGCACTGAAGCTTTCTTT. Amino acids: CASSLVASTEAFF.

The J gene is TRBJ1-1, the V gene TRBV9; D is unresolved. The V end was cut by 4 bases, the J end by 4 bases, with 11 bases between. The CDR3 has 13 residues. The germline V gene encodes CDR1 SGDLS and CDR2 YYNGEE. CDR3 nucleotide sequence: TGTGCCAGCAGCACTAATCCGTCCACTGAAGCTTTCTTT. The encoded protein is CASSTNPSTEAFF.

This clone was seen more than once but under ten times. This sequence joins TRBV2 and TRBJ2-5, with 9 bases aligning to TRBD2. The J call could be wrong; TRBJ2-7 is a better fit for the DNA end. CDR1 is SNHLY, CDR2 FYNNEI, per germline. The CDR3 is 14 residues long. The CDR3 DNA is TGTGCCAGCAGTGTTGCGGGGGGGCTATTCGAGCAGTACTTC. It specifies CASSVAGGLFEQYF.

This clone has just a few counts. The chain joins TRBV4-1 to TRBJ2-1; weak D call: TRBD2 (5 bases). Germline CDR1 and CDR2: MGHRA and YSYEKL. The CDR3 is 16 amino acids. V was trimmed by 1 base and J by 7 bases, leaving 17 bases between them. CDR3 in amino acids: CASSQGSADPPNEQFF. For the CDR3, the DNA is TGCGCCAGCAGCCAAGGATCAGCGGATCCCCCGAATGAGCAGTTCTTC.

The chain carries TRBV10-3 and TRBJ1-1, with 9 bases aligning to TRBD1. The ends lost 1 base at V and 3 bases at J; junction bases unmatched: 3. The CDR3 is made up of 15 amino acids. Germline values: CDR1 ENHRY, CDR2 SYGVKD. DNA of the CDR3: TGTGCCATCAGTGAGTTAGGACAGGGGTACACTGAAGCTTTCTTT. Its translation is CAISELGQGYTEAFF.

The chain uses TRBV4-1 and TRBJ2-2; 11 bases match TRBD2. The CDR3 runs to 16 residues. V was pared by 2 bases and J by 4 bases, with 3 bases of the junction left unmatched. The germline CDR1 and CDR2 sequences are MGHRA and YSYEKL. The DNA for the CDR3 is TGCGCCAGCAGCCAATTAGCGGGGGGGCCCACCGGGGAGCTGTTTTTT. This translates into CASSQLAGGPTGELFF.

This clone was seen only a few times. The chain uses TRBV18 and TRBJ1-1, with 12 bases lining up with TRBD1. Germline V gene lookup returns CDR1 KGHSH and CDR2 LQKENI. Unmatched junction bases numbered 4, after V lost 5 bases and J lost 3 bases. The CDR3 length is 15 residues. Here the CDR3 reads CASSGTGGLDTEAFF. CDR3 DNA sequence: TGTGCCAGCTCAGGGACAGGGGGCCTCGACACTGAAGCTTTCTTT.

The V call is TRBV27, the J call TRBJ2-5; D ambiguous. The germline V gene encodes CDR1 MNHEY and CDR2 SMNVEV (reference sequence). The CDR3 totals 12 residues. V lost 5 bases, J lost 5 bases, and 9 bases lay in between. The CDR3 DNA reads TGTGCCAGCAGTAACAGCCGGGAGACCCAGTACTTC. As protein: CASSNSRETQYF.